Below are 32 T cell receptor beta chains sequenced from a single sample in a study of Graves' ophthalmopathy and Graves' hyperthyroidism. RNA transcripts provided the template for amplifying TCR beta CDR3 regions. After a first-round RT-PCR with HTBI primers, a second-round multiplex PCR was run. MiXCR, applied by TCRdb to the multiplex PCR reads, yields one record per CDR3 protein. The data show 500,000 to 600,000 distinct CDR3 sequences, less than 45% seen once. Input material: peripheral blood or thyroid tissue (not recorded which). These receptors originate from an adult man with Graves' hyperthyroidism.

Details on this clonotype: Its ends do not fully match the called genes, so a read error is possible. The chain carries TRBV9 and TRBJ2-2; maybe TRBD2 (6 bases). This CDR3 region has 14 residues. CDR1 is SGDLS, CDR2 YYNGEE, per germline. CDR3 bases: TGTGCCAGCAGCGTAGGAAGGGAGGATAATGAGCAGTTTTTT. Translation: CASSVGREDNEQFF.

The sample holds many counts of this clonotype. The genes are TRBV29-1 and TRBJ2-5, with TRBD2 as a possible D gene (6 bases). V was pared by 6 bases and J by 3 bases, with 11 bases between. CDR3 length: 12 amino acids. CDR1 and CDR2 (germline): SQVTM, ANQGSEA. The CDR3 DNA reads as TGCAGCGTATGGAGGGCGAAAGAGACCCAGTACTTC. Its protein product is CSVWRAKETQYF. Together with reference TRBV29-1 and TRBJ2-5, the CDR3 gives the full variable domain: SAVISQKPSRDICQRGTSLTIQCQVDSQVTMMFWYRQQPGQSLTLIATANQGSEATYESGFVIDKFPISRPNLTFSTLTVSNMSPEDSSIYLCSVWRAKETQYFGPGTRLLVL.

V gene TRBV7-9 combines with J gene TRBJ2-7; TRBD2 matches at 7 bases. With 3 bases clipped from V and 9 bases from J, the junction kept 14 bases outside the gene matches. This CDR3 is 15 amino acids long. From germline, CDR1 is SEHNR and CDR2 FQNEAQ (reference sequence). CDR3 sequence: CASSFLRTSGNGQYF. In nucleotides, the CDR3 is TGTGCCAGCAGCTTCTTGCGGACTAGTGGGAACGGGCAGTACTTC. Based on the CDR3 plus reference TRBV7-9 and TRBJ2-7, the full variable domain is DTGVSQNPRHKITKRGQNVTFRCDPISEHNRLYWYRQTLGQGPEFLTYFQNEAQLEKSRLLSDRFSAERPKGSFSTLEIQRTEQGDSAMYLCASSFLRTSGNGQYFGPGTRLTVT.

The chain combines TRBV18 with TRBJ2-7; a weak D match, TRBD2 (5 bases). Trimming pared 3 bases from V and 3 bases from J, leaving 12 bases between. This CDR3 is 14 amino acids long. The germline V gene has CDR1 KGHSH and CDR2 LQKENI. The CDR3 bases are TGTGCCAGCTCACCCCCGGGATTGCGCTACGAGCAGTACTTC. Amino acids: CASSPPGLRYEQYF. Together with reference TRBV18 and TRBJ2-7, the CDR3 gives the full variable domain: NAGVMQNPRHLVRRRGQEARLRCSPMKGHSHVYWYRQLPEEGLKFMVYLQKENIIDESGMPKERFSAEFPKEGPSILRIQQVVRGDSAAYFCASSPPGLRYEQYFGPGTRLTVT.

As regards this clonotype: This may arise from a read error, as a much more abundant clone is one base away. The chain carries TRBV20-1 and TRBJ2-7, with 9 bases aligning to TRBD1. Germline V lookup: CDR1 DFQATT, CDR2 SNEGSKA (reference sequence). The CDR3 totals 13 residues. This CDR3 reads CSARDQGTGTQHF. CDR3 DNA: TGCAGTGCTAGAGATCAGGGGACAGGGACGCAGCACTTC.

There are many counts of this clonotype. The rearrangement links TRBV4-2 to TRBJ2-7; a weak D match, TRBD1 (6 bases). V lost 0 bases and J 6 bases, leaving 15 bases between the germline ends. CDR3 length equals 15 residues. Looked up from germline, CDR1 is LGHNA and CDR2 is YNFKEQ. CDR3 coding DNA: TGTGCCAGCAGCCAAGATCCCCAGGGGAGCGGCGAGCAGTACTTC. Translated, it gives CASSQDPQGSGEQYF.

Concerning this clonotype itself: A much bigger clone sits one base away, suggesting this may be a read error. This CDR3 is missing its conserved last phenylalanine or tryptophan, likely due to a read error. The chain combines TRBV29-1 with TRBJ2-7, with 9 bases identical to TRBD1. The V gene's germline CDR1 is SQVTM and CDR2 ANQGSEA. Unmatched junction bases numbered 6, after V lost 4 bases and J lost 2 bases. CDR3 length: 14 residues. CDR3 sequence (DNA): TGCAGCGTTGCGGGGGACAGGGAACCCTACGAGCAGTACCTC. As protein: CSVAGDREPYEQYL.

CDR3 sequence (DNA): TGCAGTGCTAGAGATCGGGGGGCGCACCATGAGCAGTACTTC. This codes for CSARDRGAHHEQYF. The chain is built from TRBV20-1 and TRBJ2-7; the D gene is possibly TRBD2 (7 bases). Trimming cost V 0 bases and J 7 bases, with 16 bases left between them. Looked up from germline, CDR1 is DFQATT and CDR2 is SNEGSKA (reference sequence). The length of the CDR3 is 14 residues.

The sample holds a few counts of this clonotype. The chain joins TRBV10-3 to TRBJ1-4; no clear D gene. This CDR3 has 15 residues. V dropped 2 bases and J dropped 8 bases, with 15 bases sitting between them. The germline V gene has CDR1 ENHRY and CDR2 SYGVKD. As DNA, the CDR3 is TGTGCCATCAGTGAGGAAGACGCTTCACAAGAAAAACTGTTTTTT. This gives the protein CAISEEDASQEKLFF.

Regarding this clonotype: Since no conserved phenylalanine or tryptophan closes the CDR3, a read error is the likely cause. It is unclear where the CDR3 begins or ends on the DNA, so no DNA is shown, and the CDR3 is as TCRdb lists it. J is TRBJ2-5 and V is TRBV20-1; whether TRBD1, the table's D call, matches the DNA was not checked. 17 amino acids form the CDR3, both terminal residues included. Germline loops: CDR1 DFQATT, CDR2 SNEGSKA (reference sequence). The CDR3 here is CSASKTGSRTDGYTFGS.

This sequence joins TRBV5-1 and TRBJ2-5; the match to TRBD1 covers 11 bases. The V gene's germline CDR1 is SGHRS and CDR2 YFSETQ. CDR3 length: 17 residues. The junction had 9 bases not matched to a gene; V was cut back by 4 bases and J by 1 base. The CDR3 reads CASSLVLGTGGQETQYF. CDR3 coding DNA: TGCGCCAGCAGCCTCGTCCTGGGGACAGGGGGCCAAGAGACCCAGTACTTC.

This clonotype appeared many times. The V and J genes are TRBV6-5 and TRBJ2-7; D gene unclear. Germline assignment: CDR1 MNHEY and CDR2 SVGAGI. This CDR3 is 11 amino acids long. V gave up 6 bases and J gave up 6 bases, with 9 bases separating them. CDR3 amino acids: CASSRSSEQYF. The CDR3, as DNA: TGTGCCAGCAGCCGGAGCTCCGAGCAGTACTTC.

This chain links TRBV7-2 with TRBJ1-2; a weak D match, TRBD1 (5 bases). Germline CDR1 and CDR2: SGHTA and FQGNSA. The CDR3 spans 19 residues. Trimming left V 4 bases short and J 4 bases short, with 28 bases between. The CDR3 region is CASSYNRGRGVGLGYGYTF. DNA for the CDR3: TGTGCCAGCAGCTACAACCGGGGACGCGGAGTGGGGTTGGGCTATGGCTACACCTTC.

This rearrangement joins TRBV11-2 to TRBJ2-5; D not certain. CDR3 size: 13 residues. The V and J ends lost 11 bases and 0 bases respectively, with 13 bases between them. CDR1 is SGHAT, CDR2 FQNNGV, per germline. The CDR3 bases are TGTGCCTGGAGCTACGGAGACCAAGAGACCCAGTACTTC. Its translation: CAWSYGDQETQYF.

A note on this clonotype: It may be a read error: a sequence one base away is much more abundant. The CDR3 spells CASSLGGVQPQHF. The DNA of the CDR3 is TGTGCCAGCAGTTTGGGAGGGGTCCAGCCCCAGCATTTT. V usage is TRBV12-3 or TRBV12-4 and J usage is TRBJ1-5; the D gene is possibly TRBD1 (5 bases). This CDR3 is built from 13 residues. Trimming took 3 bases from V and 7 from J, leaving 10 bases between them.

This clonotype has ten or more counts. The chain is built from TRBV5-8 and TRBJ1-5; possible D gene TRBD1, 5 bases. CDR3 length: 13 amino acids. Germline values: CDR1 SGHTS, CDR2 YDEGEE. Trimming cost V 2 bases and J 10 bases, with 13 bases left between them. The CDR3 DNA reads TGTGCCAGCAGCTTTTTGGGGGGGAGCCCCCAGCATTTT. Translation gives CASSFLGGSPQHF.

Details on this clonotype: A much bigger clone sits one base away, suggesting this may be a read error. The V call is TRBV20-1, the J call TRBJ2-2; D uncertain. Germline-derived CDR1 and CDR2 are DFQATT and SNEGSKA (reference sequence). Trimming took off 0 bases at V and 4 bases at J, with 6 bases between the two ends. The CDR3 runs 13 residues. The CDR3 region has the DNA TGCAGTGCTAGAGACCATAGCACCGGGGAGCTGTTTTTT. This sequence encodes CSARDHSTGELFF.

The chain couples TRBV16 to TRBJ1-4, with 7 bases matching TRBD1. CDR1 is KGHSY, CDR2 FQNENV, per germline. Germline trimming cut 2 bases from V and 3 bases from J; bases unmatched to any gene: 3. This CDR3 has 15 residues. This CDR3 is CASSQDRAANEKLFF. Written as DNA, the CDR3 is TGTGCCAGCAGCCAAGACAGGGCGGCTAATGAAAAACTGTTTTTT.

This clonotype was detected many times. The rearrangement uses TRBV12-3 or TRBV12-4 and TRBJ1-2; D is ambiguous. Trimming left V 3 bases short and J 3 bases short, with 11 bases between. CDR3 size: 14 residues. The CDR3 sequence is CASSFPVGHYGYTF. CDR3 nucleotides: TGTGCCAGCAGTTTTCCGGTGGGCCACTATGGCTACACCTTC.

In its sample, this clonotype was seen many times. Likely a read error: the CDR3 ends without its conserved phenylalanine or tryptophan. The rearrangement joins TRBV20-1 to TRBJ1-2, with a weak D call TRBD1 (6 bases). The ends were cut back, 2 bases at V and 6 bases at J, with 10 bases in the middle. This CDR3 region has 12 residues. CDR1 is DFQATT, CDR2 SNEGSKA, per germline (reference sequence). CDR3 bases: TGCAGTGCTAGATCGTCAGGGGATGGCTACACCCTC. The encoded protein is CSARSSGDGYTL.

The V gene is TRBV12-3 or TRBV12-4, the J gene TRBJ2-2; D is ambiguous. The CDR3 runs 12 residues. The CDR3 protein is CASGYYTGELFF. CDR3 sequence (DNA): TGTGCTAGTGGCTATTATACCGGGGAGCTGTTTTTT.

Many counts were recorded for this clonotype. J is TRBJ2-7 and V is TRBV29-1; 8 nucleotides align to TRBD2. The CDR3 contains 12 residues. The J segment lost 5 bases and the V segment lost 6 bases, leaving 6 bases of the junction unmatched. Germline V gives CDR1 SQVTM, CDR2 ANQGSEA. The CDR3 bases are TGCAGCGTCACCCCGGGGGGGGACGAGCAGTACTTC. Its translation is CSVTPGGDEQYF.

The rearrangement joins TRBV28 to TRBJ2-5; 11 bases are a match to TRBD2. The junction had 7 bases not matched to a gene; V was cut back by 6 bases and J by 4 bases. The CDR3 spans 15 residues. CDR1 is MDHEN and CDR2 is SYDVKM in the germline V gene. This chain's CDR3 is CASSSLAGGPETQYF. Here the CDR3 DNA reads TGTGCCAGCAGCTCGCTAGCGGGGGGACCAGAGACCCAGTACTTC.

This clonotype was recorded at least ten times. The DNA for the CDR3 is TGTGCCAGCAGTTTTGGTGTACAGTCTGGCTACACCTTC. Encoded protein: CASSFGVQSGYTF. The chain is built from TRBV12-3 or TRBV12-4 and TRBJ1-2; the D is unclear. The CDR3 extends over 13 amino acids. V was pared by 3 bases and J by 7 bases, with 12 bases between.

This clonotype was detected many times. J is TRBJ1-2 and V is TRBV7-2; D gene uncertain. The CDR3 is 13 residues long. Germline V gene sequence: CDR1 SGHTA, CDR2 FQGNSA. The V end lost 3 bases, the J end lost 4 bases, and 9 bases lay between the germline ends. For the CDR3, the DNA is TGTGCCAGCAGCTTCCCCACCTCCTATGGCTACACCTTC. Protein product: CASSFPTSYGYTF.

This clonotype was recorded at least ten times. The V and J genes are TRBV20-1 and TRBJ2-2; D unclear. The V end lost 0 bases, the J end lost 8 bases, and 7 bases lay between the germline ends. This CDR3 spans 12 amino acids. CDR1 is DFQATT, CDR2 SNEGSKA, per germline (reference sequence). CDR3 region: CSARETAGELFF. CDR3 DNA sequence: TGCAGTGCTAGAGAGACGGCAGGGGAGCTGTTTTTT.

This clonotype was detected once. The chain has TRBV7-8 and TRBJ1-1; no definite D call. CDR1 SGHVS and CDR2 FQNEAQ come from the germline V gene. The CDR3 is 14 amino acids. Trimming cost V 10 bases and J 0 bases, with 15 bases left between them. This CDR3 reads CAIHSARVNTEAFF. The CDR3 nucleotides read TGTGCCATCCACTCCGCGAGGGTGAACACTGAAGCTTTCTTT.

This chain's CDR3 is CASSFLTSGSWFEQFF. In nucleotides, the CDR3 is TGTGCCAGCAGCTTTCTGACTAGCGGGAGTTGGTTTGAGCAGTTCTTC. The V and J genes are TRBV7-2 and TRBJ2-5; 12 positions agree with TRBD2. Matching the DNA end better, TRBJ2-1 makes the J call doubtful. CDR1 and CDR2 from the germline V gene are SGHTA and FQGNSA. The CDR3 is 16 amino acids.

Comment on this clonotype: Since a much larger clone is just one base distant, this may be a read error. Written as DNA, the CDR3 is TGTGCCAGCAGCCAAAACGGGGGCGGAAGTCAGCCCCAGCATTTT. It encodes CASSQNGGGSQPQHF. The rearrangement uses TRBV4-2 and TRBJ1-5; D might be TRBD1 (6 bases). Per the germline V gene, CDR1 is LGHNA and CDR2 is YNFKEQ. Trimming took 2 bases from V and 6 from J, leaving 14 bases between them. The CDR3 length is 15 residues.

There are many counts of this clonotype. In DNA, the CDR3 is TGTGCCAGCAGACGGGGTGGAAATTCACCCCTCCACTTT. This codes for CASRRGGNSPLHF. V and J are TRBV5-8 and TRBJ1-6, with no clear D. The V end was cut by 5 bases, the J end by 7 bases, with 10 bases between. This CDR3 has 13 residues. Germline CDR1 is SGHTS and CDR2 is YDEGEE. The variable domain in full, with the rest retrieved from reference TRBV5-8 and TRBJ1-6, is EAGVTQSPTHLIKTRGQQATLRCSPISGHTSVYWYQQALGLGLQFLLWYDEGEERNRGNFPPRFSGRQFPNYSSELNVNALELEDSALYLCASRRGGNSPLHFGNGTRLTVT.

This clonotype appeared many times. The chain's CDR3 is CASSLALAGHQETQYF. CDR3 in DNA: TGTGCCAGCAGCTTAGCCCTAGCGGGTCACCAAGAGACCCAGTACTTC. V gene TRBV7-2 combines with J gene TRBJ2-5; 8 bases are shared with TRBD2. The CDR3 length is 16 residues. The germline V gene encodes CDR1 SGHTA and CDR2 FQGNSA. The V segment lost 0 bases and the J segment 0 bases; nucleotides outside the gene matches: 3.

V and J are TRBV27 and TRBJ1-1; a possible D gene is TRBD1 (5 bases). V lost 3 bases to trimming and J lost 5 bases, with 10 bases between them. The CDR3 consists of 13 residues. CDR1 and CDR2 (germline): MNHEY, SMNVEV (reference sequence). CDR3 DNA sequence: TGTGCCAGCAGTTTTGTAGGGACGACTGAAGCTTTCTTT. Translated: CASSFVGTTEAFF.